The 20 T cell receptor beta chains given below trace back to one sample, sequenced in a study of T cell repertoires in cytomegalovirus infection. One entry per CDR3 protein, called by TCRdb with MiXCR from the reads. This sample has more than 250,000 distinct CDR3 sequences; 25% occur once, and the top ten carry roughly 14%. These receptors have no known antigen. The sample was cultured PBMCs, taken from culture after CMV antigen stimulation. Receptors were obtained from a human donor in good health (CMV status not recorded). Some clones in this sample may be carry-over from other donors' samples.

This clonotype showed up just a few times. V usage is TRBV7-2 and J usage is TRBJ1-1; D remains unclear. This CDR3 region has 14 residues. The V gene lost 4 bases and the J gene lost 5 bases, with 14 bases spanning the gap. Per germline, CDR1 SGHTA and CDR2 FQGNSA. The CDR3 sequence: CASSYMATGTEAFF. The CDR3, as DNA: TGTGCCAGCAGCTATATGGCCACGGGGACTGAAGCTTTCTTT. Supplemented by reference TRBV7-2 and TRBJ1-1, the full variable domain reads GAGVSQSPSNKVTEKGKDVELRCDPISGHTALYWYRQSLGQGLEFLIYFQGNSAPDKSGLPSDRFSAERTGGSVSTLTIQRTQQEDSAVYLCASSYMATGTEAFFGQGTRLTVV.

J is TRBJ1-1 and V is TRBV29-1, with 9 bases identical to TRBD1. From germline, CDR1 is SQVTM and CDR2 ANQGSEA. Losses at the gene ends were 5 bases for V and 4 bases for J; bases not matched to a gene: 5. This CDR3 has 13 residues. CDR3 bases: TGCAGCGTTAGGACAGGGGTCGGCACTGAAGCTTTCTTT. Its protein product is CSVRTGVGTEAFF.

The chain links TRBV7-2 to TRBJ2-5; D perhaps matches TRBD2 (7 bases). The CDR3 spans 15 residues. V lost 1 base, J lost 7 bases, and 16 bases lay in between. Germline CDR1 and CDR2: SGHTA and FQGNSA. The CDR3 nucleotides are TGTGCCAGCAGCTTAGATACCGCTAGGGGGGGGACCCAGTACTTC. This sequence encodes CASSLDTARGGTQYF.

This clonotype was seen more than once but under ten times. The CDR3 sequence is CASSYRTSGSPYNEQFF. In DNA form, the CDR3 reads TGTGCCAGCAGTTACAGGACTAGCGGGAGTCCCTACAATGAGCAGTTCTTC. The V and J genes are TRBV6-5 and TRBJ2-1; 13 bases line up with TRBD2. Trimming removed 2 bases from V and 2 bases from J; junction bases left unmatched: 3. The CDR3 runs 17 residues. Germline CDR1 and CDR2: MNHEY and SVGAGI.

This clonotype was recorded a few times. The genes are TRBV20-1 and TRBJ2-7, with 8 bases fitting TRBD2. The trim removed 3 bases at V and 6 bases at J, leaving 7 bases unmatched. The CDR3 loop spans 13 amino acids. Germline values: CDR1 DFQATT, CDR2 SNEGSKA (reference sequence). CDR3: CSARITGGSEQYF. For the CDR3, the DNA is TGCAGTGCTAGGATAACGGGAGGGTCCGAGCAGTACTTC.

V usage is TRBV7-6 and J usage is TRBJ1-1; 8 bases are shared with TRBD1. V trimming: 5 bases; J trimming: 1 base; junction bases outside the gene matches: 3. Germline lookup yields CDR1 SGHVS and CDR2 FNYEAQ. The CDR3 extends over 14 amino acids. The CDR3: CASSAQGGNTEAFF. The CDR3 region has the DNA TGTGCCAGCAGCGCACAGGGGGGGAACACTGAAGCTTTCTTT.

This clonotype was recorded many times. The chain couples TRBV7-2 to TRBJ1-4; 7 positions match TRBD1. CDR3 length: 14 amino acids. Germline V CDR1 and CDR2: SGHTA, FQGNSA. After removal of 5 bases from V and 8 bases from J, the junction contained 8 bases not matched to a gene. CDR3 bases: TGTGCCAGCAGCCCGACAGGGAGGGACGAAAAACTGTTTTTT. Translated, it gives CASSPTGRDEKLFF.

The gene calls are TRBV4-3 and TRBJ1-6; D gene uncertain. Germline V gene sequence: CDR1 LGHNA, CDR2 YSLEER. V dropped 0 bases and J dropped 10 bases, with 10 bases sitting between them. This CDR3 is 14 amino acids long. The CDR3 DNA sequence: TGCGCCAGCAGCCAAGATCGGCAGCGCTCACCCCTCCACTTT. It translates to CASSQDRQRSPLHF.

This clonotype came up a few times. For the CDR3, the DNA is TGTGCCAGCAGCTTTGGACCCCAGAATGAGCAGTTCTTC. As protein: CASSFGPQNEQFF. The rearrangement joins TRBV11-3 to TRBJ2-1; D is unresolved. The germline gives CDR1 SGHNT, CDR2 YENEEA. The CDR3 runs to 13 residues. With 3 bases removed from V and 7 bases from J, the gap between germline ends came to 10 bases.

The J gene is TRBJ2-7, the V gene TRBV29-1; 12 positions agree with TRBD2. V lost 6 bases, J lost 5 bases, and 14 bases stayed unmatched. CDR3 length: 16 amino acids. CDR1 SQVTM and CDR2 ANQGSEA come from the germline V gene. This CDR3 reads CSVKPPASGRVHEQYF. CDR3 bases: TGCAGCGTCAAACCCCCGGCTAGCGGGAGGGTCCACGAGCAGTACTTC.

This clonotype showed up many times. The V and J genes are TRBV7-6 and TRBJ2-1; 9 bases line up with TRBD2. CDR3 length equals 15 residues. The germline CDR1 and CDR2 sequences are SGHVS and FNYEAQ. The V segment lost 5 bases and the J segment 5 bases; nucleotides outside the gene matches: 7. The CDR3 nucleotides read TGTGCCAGCAGCCCATCTAGCGGGACCCACAATGAGCAGTTCTTC. Protein product: CASSPSSGTHNEQFF.

This clonotype came up a few times. The chain has TRBV6-2 or TRBV6-3 and TRBJ2-1, with no clear D. The V end was cut by 5 bases, the J end by 8 bases, with 10 bases between. The CDR3 runs to 12 residues. The V gene's germline CDR1 is MNHEY and CDR2 SVGEGT. CDR3 coding DNA: TGTGCCAGCAGTCGCGTTCGGGATGAGCAGTTCTTC. Translated, it gives CASSRVRDEQFF.

The chain recombines TRBV5-1 with TRBJ2-3, with a weak D call TRBD2 (5 bases). The CDR3 is 15 residues long. Between the trimmed V and J ends, which lost 0 bases and 1 base, there was a span of 9 bases. Per the germline V gene, CDR1 is SGHRS and CDR2 is YFSETQ. The CDR3 reads CASSLADYRTDTQYF. The CDR3 bases are TGCGCCAGCAGCTTGGCCGACTACCGCACAGATACGCAGTATTTT.

The chain carries TRBV6-1 and TRBJ2-2, with 12 positions matching TRBD2. Germline V gene data show CDR1 as MNHNS and CDR2 as SASEGT. This CDR3 is built from 16 residues. J lost 4 bases, V lost 5 bases, and 5 bases had no gene match. The CDR3, as DNA: TGTGCCAGCAGTCGGACTAGCGGGATATCCACCGGGGAGCTGTTTTTT. It yields the protein CASSRTSGISTGELFF.

The CDR3 nucleotides are TGTGCCAGTAGTTTTCTGGACACCCCTAATCAGCCCCAGCATTTT. This encodes CASSFLDTPNQPQHF. The J gene is TRBJ1-5, the V gene TRBV19; TRBD1 might be the D (5 bases). Germline CDR1 and CDR2: LNHDA and SQIVND (reference sequence). V was cut by 5 bases and J by 4 bases, with 15 bases left in between. The CDR3 length is 15 residues. The full variable domain, its missing parts supplied by reference TRBV19 and TRBJ1-5, is DGGITQSPKYLFRKEGQNVTLSCEQNLNHDAMYWYRQDPGQGLRLIYYSQIVNDFQKGDIAEGYSVSREKKESFPLTVTSAQKNPTAFYLCASSFLDTPNQPQHFGDGTRLSIL.

The chain is built from TRBV4-1 and TRBJ1-3, with D unclear. The ends were cut back, 3 bases at V and 2 bases at J, with 8 bases in the middle. Germline values: CDR1 MGHRA, CDR2 YSYEKL. The length of the CDR3 is 14 residues. CDR3 sequence: CASSQQGPGNTIYF. Written as DNA, the CDR3 is TGCGCCAGCAGCCAGCAAGGGCCTGGAAACACCATATATTTT.

In the case of this clonotype: The missing conserved phenylalanine or tryptophan at the end of this CDR3 makes a read error likely. Because the CDR3's place on the DNA is in doubt, the DNA is left out and the CDR3 is given as listed by TCRdb. The chain carries TRBV11-2 and TRBJ1-2; TRBD1, the table's D call, was not compared with the DNA. 12 amino acids form the CDR3, both terminal residues included. Per germline, CDR1 SGHAT and CDR2 FQNNGV. This chain's CDR3 is CASSLDGANPIV.

This chain connects TRBV6-2 or TRBV6-3 to TRBJ2-7; 12 bases map to TRBD2. Germline assignment: CDR1 MNHEY and CDR2 SVGEGT. This CDR3 is built from 17 residues. J lost 4 bases, V lost 4 bases, and 11 bases had no gene match. The CDR3 DNA sequence: TGTGCCAGCAGTTCCCCCGGAACTAGCGGGAGGTCATACGAGCAGTACTTC. Protein sequence: CASSSPGTSGRSYEQYF.

This clonotype occurred many times. The chain uses TRBV28 and TRBJ1-6; D is uncertain. This CDR3 contains 17 residues. The germline CDR1 and CDR2 sequences are MDHEN and SYDVKM. Trimming shortened V by 5 bases and J by 2 bases, and 16 bases separated the two germline ends. CDR3 nucleotide sequence: TGTGCCAGCAGTCCCCTTGTTGCCGTACCCTATAATTCACCCCTCCACTTT. This encodes CASSPLVAVPYNSPLHF.

The chain is built from TRBV20-1 and TRBJ1-3, with 8 bases fitting TRBD1. Germline trimming cut 3 bases from V and 7 bases from J; bases unmatched to any gene: 5. This CDR3 has 13 residues. In germline, CDR1 is DFQATT, CDR2 SNEGSKA (reference sequence). CDR3 DNA: TGCAGTGCTAGCCGTAGACAGGGGAACACCATATATTTT. Its protein product is CSASRRQGNTIYF.